These 14 T cell receptor beta chains came from one sample sequenced in a study of T-cell reconstitution after alpha-beta-depleted transplantation in children. TCRbeta library preparation incorporated unique molecular identifiers. TCRdb itself ran the PCR reads through MiXCR, one entry per CDR3 protein. The data contain hundreds of thousands of distinct CDR3 sequences, roughly 13% of them singletons. This specimen consisted of PBMCs, mostly from graft donor cells, obtained 360 days after TCRalphabeta/CD19-depleted stem cell transplant. These receptors came from a male patient between 10 and 17 years old who had a stem cell transplant for acute myeloid leukemia, so the T cells may come from the graft donor.

This clonotype has just a few counts. J is TRBJ2-1 and V is TRBV20-1; D is unresolved. Germline assignment: CDR1 DFQATT and CDR2 SNEGSKA (reference sequence). V lost 5 bases, J lost 2 bases, and 10 bases lay in between. The CDR3 extends over 13 amino acids. The CDR3 bases are TGCAGTGCTTCCAGAGGTCCCTACAATGAGCAGTTCTTC. It yields the protein CSASRGPYNEQFF.

A remark on this clonotype: One junction end disagrees with the germline gene, perhaps due to a read error. This rearrangement joins TRBV5-8 to TRBJ1-6, with D tentatively TRBD1 (5 bases). Looked up from germline, CDR1 is SGHTS and CDR2 is YDEGEE. The CDR3 has 14 residues. In nucleotides, the CDR3 is TGTGCCAGCGGCTTGGGGGGGAACTATTCACCCCTCCACTTT. Amino acids: CASGLGGNYSPLHF. The whole variable domain, filled in from reference TRBV5-8 and TRBJ1-6, reads EAGVTQSPTHLIKTRGQQATLRCSPISGHTSVYWYQQALGLGLQFLLWYDEGEERNRGNFPPRFSGRQFPNYSSELNVNALELEDSALYLCASGLGGNYSPLHFGNGTRLTVT.

The rearrangement uses TRBV7-8 and TRBJ2-7; TRBD2 aligns across 8 bases. The ends lost 4 bases at V and 5 bases at J; junction bases unmatched: 4. Germline values: CDR1 SGHVS, CDR2 FQNEAQ. The CDR3 spans 13 residues. This CDR3 reads CASSSREVDEQYF. The CDR3, as DNA: TGTGCCAGCAGCTCGCGGGAGGTCGACGAGCAGTACTTC.

This clonotype was seen repeatedly, ten times or more. The chain uses TRBV4-2 and TRBJ2-3; 8 bases align to TRBD1. Trimming took 0 bases from V and 5 from J; bases not matched to a gene: 10. Germline V gene lookup returns CDR1 LGHNA and CDR2 YNFKEQ. The CDR3 loop spans 17 amino acids. The CDR3 DNA reads as TGTGCCAGCAGCCAAGAGGGCAGGGGGCGATCCGGAGATACGCAGTATTTT. Its translation: CASSQEGRGRSGDTQYF.

The chain carries TRBV24-1 and TRBJ1-1, with D possibly matching TRBD1 (5 bases). The CDR3 spans 14 residues. Germline CDR1 is KGHDR and CDR2 is SFDVKD. Trimming left V 5 bases short and J 1 base short, with 10 bases between. The CDR3 loop reads CATSGRGKNTEAFF. As DNA, the CDR3 is TGTGCCACCAGTGGCCGGGGGAAGAACACTGAAGCTTTCTTT.

This clonotype occurred a few times. The CDR3 nucleotides are TGTGCCAGCAGCCCACACGAACTCCAATGGGCCCAGTACTTC. Amino acid sequence: CASSPHELQWAQYF. This sequence joins TRBV14 and TRBJ2-5; D not certain. CDR3 length: 14 amino acids. The germline V and J ends were trimmed by 4 bases and 9 bases, with 18 bases remaining between them. Germline V gene lookup returns CDR1 SGHDN and CDR2 FVKESK.

V gene TRBV15 combines with J gene TRBJ2-5, with 14 bases fitting TRBD2. The CDR3 loop spans 15 amino acids. The J segment lost 6 bases and the V segment lost 8 bases, leaving 8 bases of the junction unmatched. Germline V gene sequence: CDR1 LNHNV, CDR2 YYDKDF (reference sequence). The CDR3 nucleotides read TGTGCCACCTCCGGGACTAGCGGGAGTATAAAGACCCAGTACTTC. It translates to CATSGTSGSIKTQYF.

This clonotype was seen only a few times. The J gene is TRBJ2-1, the V gene TRBV7-3; no clear D gene. This CDR3 spans 13 amino acids. The germline V and J ends were trimmed by 5 bases and 5 bases, with 10 bases remaining between them. Germline-derived CDR1 and CDR2 are SGHTA and FQGTGA. For the CDR3, the DNA is TGTGCCAGCAGCCCTTCAAGACACAATGAGCAGTTCTTC. The encoded protein is CASSPSRHNEQFF. Combining the CDR3 with reference TRBV7-3 and TRBJ2-1 gives the whole variable domain GAGVSQTPSNKVTEKGKYVELRCDPISGHTALYWYRQSLGQGPEFLIYFQGTGAADDSGLPNDRFFAVRPEGSVSTLKIQRTERGDSAVYLCASSPSRHNEQFFGPGTRLTVL.

The gene calls are TRBV7-6 and TRBJ2-7; no clear D gene. V lost 4 bases and J 5 bases, leaving 21 bases between the germline ends. CDR3 size: 16 residues. Per germline, CDR1 SGHVS and CDR2 FNYEAQ. CDR3 sequence: CASSSEASLRFHEQYF. The CDR3 bases are TGTGCCAGCAGCTCTGAGGCGAGCCTTCGGTTCCACGAGCAGTACTTC.

This clonotype was detected a few times. The gene calls are TRBV20-1 and TRBJ2-7, with 12 bases that match TRBD2. The CDR3 covers 15 residues. Trimming cost V 3 bases and J 7 bases; bases outside gene matches: 10. The germline CDR1 and CDR2 sequences are DFQATT and SNEGSKA (reference sequence). CDR3 protein: CSASTLAGGPGEQYF. The CDR3 DNA sequence: TGCAGTGCTAGTACTCTAGCGGGAGGGCCGGGTGAGCAGTACTTC.

This chain links TRBV24-1 with TRBJ2-3; D may be TRBD2 (6 bases). Per the germline V gene, CDR1 is KGHDR and CDR2 is SFDVKD. The CDR3 has 16 amino acids. V shed 3 bases and J shed 2 bases, with 14 bases lying between them. CDR3 nucleotide sequence: TGTGCCACCAGTGATCCGCGGAGGGGACCCACAGATACGCAGTATTTT. Amino acids: CATSDPRRGPTDTQYF.

In this sample, this clonotype turned up many times. The J gene is TRBJ2-5, the V gene TRBV10-3, with D perhaps matching TRBD1 (6 bases). Germline lookup yields CDR1 ENHRY and CDR2 SYGVKD. V lost 5 bases and J 1 base, leaving 11 bases between the germline ends. There are 14 residues in the CDR3. The CDR3 coding sequence is TGTGCCATCAGTTTTACAGGGCTCCAAGAGACCCAGTACTTC. It codes for CAISFTGLQETQYF.

This clonotype was seen only a few times. DNA of the CDR3: TGTGCCAGCCTAAACGCCGGAAGGGGAGGGGACGAGCAGTACTTC. Amino acid sequence: CASLNAGRGGDEQYF. The chain employs TRBV28 and TRBJ2-7; 7 nucleotides match TRBD2. The CDR3 loop spans 15 amino acids. The germline CDR1 and CDR2 sequences are MDHEN and SYDVKM. The V gene end was trimmed by 8 bases and the J gene end by 5 bases; junction bases not matched to a gene: 15.

The DNA of the CDR3 is TGTGCCACCAGCGGCCTCAGGACAGAGGAAAAACTGTTTTTT. This sequence encodes CATSGLRTEEKLFF. V gene TRBV15 combines with J gene TRBJ1-4, with D perhaps matching TRBD1 (6 bases). The germline V gene has CDR1 LNHNV and CDR2 YYDKDF (reference sequence). The CDR3 totals 14 residues. Trimming cost V 5 bases and J 8 bases, with 15 bases left between them. The entire variable domain, with the rest obtained from reference TRBV15 and TRBJ1-4, is as follows: DAMVIQNPRYQVTQFGKPVTLSCSQTLNHNVMYWYQQKSSQAPKLLFHYYDKDFNNEADTPDNFQSRRPNTSFCFLDIRSPGLGDTAMYLCATSGLRTEEKLFFGSGTQLSVL.